This section outlines one T cell receptor beta chain sequence together with its context. V was cut by 5 bases and J by 8 bases, with 16 bases left in between. The CDR3 has 14 residues. Germline CDR1 is MDHEN and CDR2 is SYDVKM. This entry is derived from a study of blood T cell repertoires in COVID-19. Those who participated ranged in age from roughly 18 to 100 years and resided in approximately 26 US areas. Libraries were prepared by immunoSEQ multiplex PCR; TCRdb keeps only in-frame clonotypes and omits some of them. Of approximately 250,000 clones in the sample, roughly 91% were seen once. The sequencing input was PBMCs or T cells enriched from blood (not recorded which). The chain links TRBV28 to TRBJ2-1; weak D call: TRBD1 (6 bases). This sequence was found in a woman aged 55-69 years in a cohort exposed to, infected with or recovered from COVID-19 (not recorded which). The CDR3 loop reads CASSPIRGSYEQFF. As DNA, the CDR3 is TGTGCCAGCAGTCCGATCAGGGGATCGTATGAGCAGTTCTTC.